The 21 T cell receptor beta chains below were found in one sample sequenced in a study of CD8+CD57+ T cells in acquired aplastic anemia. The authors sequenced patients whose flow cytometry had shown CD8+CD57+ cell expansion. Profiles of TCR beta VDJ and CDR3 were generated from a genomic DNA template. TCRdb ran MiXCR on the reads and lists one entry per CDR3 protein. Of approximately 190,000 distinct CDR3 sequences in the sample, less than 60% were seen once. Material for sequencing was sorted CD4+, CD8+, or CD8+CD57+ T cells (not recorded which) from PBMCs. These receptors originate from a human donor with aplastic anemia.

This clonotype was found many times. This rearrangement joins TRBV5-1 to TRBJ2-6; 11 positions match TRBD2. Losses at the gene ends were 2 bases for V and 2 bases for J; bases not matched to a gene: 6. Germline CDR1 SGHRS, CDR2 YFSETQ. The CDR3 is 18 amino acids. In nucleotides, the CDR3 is TGCGCCAGCAGCTTCCTACTAGCGGGGGCCCCTGGGGCCAACGTCCTGACTTTC. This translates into CASSFLLAGAPGANVLTF.

CDR3 coding DNA: TGTGCCAGCAGTTACGGGCGCAGGGCTGGCCAAGAGACCCAGTACTTC. Its protein is CASSYGRRAGQETQYF. The J gene is TRBJ2-5, the V gene TRBV6-2 or TRBV6-3; a possible D gene is TRBD1 (5 bases). Germline loops: CDR1 MNHEY, CDR2 SVGEGT. V lost 2 bases and J 1 base, leaving 14 bases between the germline ends. The CDR3 sequence is 16 residues long.

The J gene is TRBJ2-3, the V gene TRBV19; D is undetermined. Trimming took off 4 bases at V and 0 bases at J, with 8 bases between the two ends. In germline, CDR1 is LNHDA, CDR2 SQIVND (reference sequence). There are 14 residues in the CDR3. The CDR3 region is CASSKPLSTDTQYF. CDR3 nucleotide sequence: TGTGCCAGTAGTAAGCCGCTTAGCACAGATACGCAGTATTTT.

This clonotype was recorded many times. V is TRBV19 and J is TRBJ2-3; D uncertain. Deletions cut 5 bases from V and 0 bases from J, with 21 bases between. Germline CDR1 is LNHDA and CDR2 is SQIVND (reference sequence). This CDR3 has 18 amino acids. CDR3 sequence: CASSASRTATLSTDTQYF. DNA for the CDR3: TGTGCCAGTAGTGCTTCCAGGACGGCCACCCTTAGCACAGATACGCAGTATTTT.

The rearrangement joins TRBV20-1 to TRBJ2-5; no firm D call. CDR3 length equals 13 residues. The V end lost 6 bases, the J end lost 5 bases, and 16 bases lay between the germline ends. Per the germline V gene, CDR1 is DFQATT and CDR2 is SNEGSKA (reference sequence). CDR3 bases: TGCAGTGCCACAAGCCCGAATCGTGAGACCCAGTACTTC. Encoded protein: CSATSPNRETQYF.

The CDR3 sequence: CASSQDLGQGAETQYF. The CDR3 DNA reads TGTGCCAGCAGCCAAGATTTAGGACAGGGGGCTGAGACCCAGTACTTC. J is TRBJ2-5 and V is TRBV4-2, with 11 bases that match TRBD1. Germline CDR1 reads LGHNA; CDR2 reads YNFKEQ. The CDR3 has 16 amino acids. Trimming cost V 0 bases and J 5 bases; bases outside gene matches: 5.

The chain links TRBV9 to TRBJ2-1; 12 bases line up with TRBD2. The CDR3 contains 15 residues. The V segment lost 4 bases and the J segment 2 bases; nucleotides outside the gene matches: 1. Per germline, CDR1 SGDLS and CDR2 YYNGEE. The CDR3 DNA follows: TGTGCCAGCAGCACTAGCGGGGGGCCCTACAATGAGCAGTTCTTC. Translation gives CASSTSGGPYNEQFF.

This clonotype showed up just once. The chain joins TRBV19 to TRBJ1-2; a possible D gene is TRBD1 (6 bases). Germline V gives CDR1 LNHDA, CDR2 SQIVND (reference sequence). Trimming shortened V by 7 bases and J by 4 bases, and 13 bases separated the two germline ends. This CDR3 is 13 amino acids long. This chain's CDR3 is CASIGTGTYGYTF. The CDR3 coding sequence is TGTGCCAGTATAGGAACAGGGACCTATGGCTACACCTTC.

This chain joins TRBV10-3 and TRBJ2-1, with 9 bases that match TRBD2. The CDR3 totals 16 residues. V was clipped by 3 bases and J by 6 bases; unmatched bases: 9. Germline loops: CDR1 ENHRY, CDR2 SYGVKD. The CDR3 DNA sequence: TGTGCCATCAGTGACCGTCAGCGGGGGGTGTCCAATGAGCAGTTCTTC. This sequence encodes CAISDRQRGVSNEQFF.

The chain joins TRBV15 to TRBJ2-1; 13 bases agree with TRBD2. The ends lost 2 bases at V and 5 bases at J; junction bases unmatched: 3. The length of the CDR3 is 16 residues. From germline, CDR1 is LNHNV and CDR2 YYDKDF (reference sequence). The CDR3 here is CATSRKGLAGNNEQFF. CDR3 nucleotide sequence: TGTGCCACCAGCAGAAAGGGACTAGCGGGAAACAATGAGCAGTTCTTC.

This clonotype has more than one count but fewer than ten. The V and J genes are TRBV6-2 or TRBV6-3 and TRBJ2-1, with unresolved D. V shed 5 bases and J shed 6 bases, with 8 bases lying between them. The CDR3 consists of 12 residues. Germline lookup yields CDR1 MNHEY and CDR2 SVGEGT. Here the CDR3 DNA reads TGTGCCAGCAGTGCGTTGGTCAATGAGCAGTTCTTC. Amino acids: CASSALVNEQFF.

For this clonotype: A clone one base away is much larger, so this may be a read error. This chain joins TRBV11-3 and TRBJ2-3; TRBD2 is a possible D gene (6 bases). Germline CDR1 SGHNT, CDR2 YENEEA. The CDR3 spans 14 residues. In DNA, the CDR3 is TGTGCCAGCATCTTACCTGGGGGGACAGATACGCAGTATTTT. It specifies CASILPGGTDTQYF.

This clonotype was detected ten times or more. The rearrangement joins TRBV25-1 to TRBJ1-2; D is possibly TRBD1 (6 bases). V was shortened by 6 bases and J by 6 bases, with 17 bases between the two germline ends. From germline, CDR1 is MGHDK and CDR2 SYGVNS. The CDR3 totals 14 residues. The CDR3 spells CASSPASRGDGYTF. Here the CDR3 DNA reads TGTGCCAGCAGCCCGGCTTCGAGGGGGGATGGCTACACCTTC.

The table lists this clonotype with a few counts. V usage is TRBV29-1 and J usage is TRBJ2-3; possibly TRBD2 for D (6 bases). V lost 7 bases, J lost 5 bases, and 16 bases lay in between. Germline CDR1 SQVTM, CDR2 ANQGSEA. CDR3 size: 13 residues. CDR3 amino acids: CSAGGAAGDTQYF. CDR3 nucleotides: TGCAGCGCTGGCGGGGCGGCTGGAGATACGCAGTATTTT.

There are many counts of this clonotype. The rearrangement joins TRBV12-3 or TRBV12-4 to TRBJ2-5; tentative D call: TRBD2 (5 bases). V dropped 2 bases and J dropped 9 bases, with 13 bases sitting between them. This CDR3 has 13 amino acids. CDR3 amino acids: CASSLSGFGAQYF. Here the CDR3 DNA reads TGTGCCAGCAGTTTATCGGGGTTTGGGGCCCAGTACTTC.

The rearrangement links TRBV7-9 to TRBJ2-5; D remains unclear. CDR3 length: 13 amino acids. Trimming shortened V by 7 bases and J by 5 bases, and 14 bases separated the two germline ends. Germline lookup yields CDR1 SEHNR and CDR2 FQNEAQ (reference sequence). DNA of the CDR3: TGTGCCAGCACCCCGCCGGGTGGGGAGACCCAGTACTTC. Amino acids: CASTPPGGETQYF. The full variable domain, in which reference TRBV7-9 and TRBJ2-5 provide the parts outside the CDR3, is DTGVSQNPRHKITKRGQNVTFRCDPISEHNRLYWYRQTLGQGPEFLTYFQNEAQLEKSRLLSDRFSAERPKGSFSTLEIQRTEQGDSAMYLCASTPPGGETQYFGPGTRLLVL.

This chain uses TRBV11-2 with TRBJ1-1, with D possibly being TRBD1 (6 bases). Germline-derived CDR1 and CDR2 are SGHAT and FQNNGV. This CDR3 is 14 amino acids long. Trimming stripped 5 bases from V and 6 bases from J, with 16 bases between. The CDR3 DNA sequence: TGTGCCAGCAGCGACCCCCGGGGGCTCCCTGAAGCTTTCTTT. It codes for CASSDPRGLPEAFF.

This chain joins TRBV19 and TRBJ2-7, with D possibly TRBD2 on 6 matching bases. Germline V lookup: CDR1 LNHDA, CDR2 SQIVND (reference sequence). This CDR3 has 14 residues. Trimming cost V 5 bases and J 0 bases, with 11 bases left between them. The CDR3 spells CASSAAGLSYEQYF. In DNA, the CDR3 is TGTGCCAGTAGTGCCGCGGGACTCTCCTACGAGCAGTACTTC.

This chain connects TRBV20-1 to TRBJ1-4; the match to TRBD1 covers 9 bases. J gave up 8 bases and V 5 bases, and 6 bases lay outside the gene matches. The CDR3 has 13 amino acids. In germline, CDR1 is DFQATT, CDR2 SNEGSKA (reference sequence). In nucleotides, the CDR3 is TGCAGTGCTGGGGGACAGGGTAGAGAAAAACTGTTTTTT. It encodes CSAGGQGREKLFF.

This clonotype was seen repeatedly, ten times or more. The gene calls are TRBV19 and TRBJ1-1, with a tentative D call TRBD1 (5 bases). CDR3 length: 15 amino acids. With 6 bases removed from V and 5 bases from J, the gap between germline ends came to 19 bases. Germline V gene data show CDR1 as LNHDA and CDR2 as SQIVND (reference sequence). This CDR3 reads CASRRDPRKGTEAFF. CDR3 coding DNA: TGTGCCAGTAGGAGGGACCCCCGCAAAGGGACTGAAGCTTTCTTT.

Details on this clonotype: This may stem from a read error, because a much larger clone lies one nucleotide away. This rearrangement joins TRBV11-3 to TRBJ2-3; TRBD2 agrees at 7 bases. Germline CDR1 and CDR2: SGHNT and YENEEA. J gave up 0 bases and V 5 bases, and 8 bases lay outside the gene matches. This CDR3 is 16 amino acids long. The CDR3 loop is CASSKGSGASTDTQYF. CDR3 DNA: TGTGCCAGCAGCAAGGGGAGCGGGGCTAGCACAGATACGCAGTATTTT.